The next 14 T cell receptor beta chains were all read from a single sample in a study of blood T cell repertoires in COVID-19 (dated by TCRdb to 2020 to 2022). The receptor library was made with the immunoSEQ multiplex PCR assay. In its TCRdb copy, this immuneACCESS table keeps in-frame sequences only and misses some clones. Where compared with another copy, unresolved V genes explain less than half of these, and the others have no known cause. This sample gives approximately 470,000 clones in total; roughly 90% of them show up just once. About 0.65% of the sample is taken by the ten largest. Sequencing input: PBMCs or T cells enriched from blood (not recorded which). These receptors originate from a woman aged 18-30 years who had recovered from COVID-19.

This chain uses TRBV12-3 or TRBV12-4 with TRBJ2-5; D is possibly TRBD2 (5 bases). The V end was cut by 3 bases, the J end by 4 bases, with 6 bases between. The CDR3 contains 12 residues. The CDR3 coding sequence is TGTGCCAGCAGTTTCGAGGGAGAGACCCAGTACTTC. Its protein product is CASSFEGETQYF.

In its sample, this clone was seen once. The CDR3 bases are TGTGCCTGGAGTGTAGAGAGCAATCAGCCCCAGCATTTT. Translation gives CAWSVESNQPQHF. V usage is TRBV30 and J usage is TRBJ1-5; D is unresolved. V gave up 0 bases and J gave up 1 base, with 4 bases separating them. Per the germline V gene, CDR1 is GTSNPN and CDR2 is SVGIG (reference sequence). The CDR3 contains 13 residues. Complete variable domain (other parts from reference TRBV30 and TRBJ1-5): SQTIHQWPATLVQPVGSPLSLECTVEGTSNPNLYWYRQAAGRGLQLLFYSVGIGQISSEVPQNLSASRPQDRQFILSSKKLLLSDSGFYLCAWSVESNQPQHFGDGTRLSIL.

The CDR3 spells CASSRGIDEQYF. In DNA, the CDR3 is TGTGCCAGCAGCCGGGGAATCGACGAGCAGTACTTC. J is TRBJ2-7 and V is TRBV5-6, with D perhaps matching TRBD2 (5 bases). The CDR3 contains 12 residues. Germline V gene lookup returns CDR1 SGHDT and CDR2 YYEEEE. Trimming left V 4 bases short and J 5 bases short, with 10 bases between.

V gene TRBV12-3 or TRBV12-4 combines with J gene TRBJ2-1; possible D gene TRBD2, 6 bases. CDR3 size: 13 residues. With 3 bases removed from V and 7 bases from J, the gap between germline ends came to 10 bases. The CDR3 here is CASSFLAANEQFF. The CDR3 coding sequence is TGTGCCAGCAGTTTCTTAGCGGCTAATGAGCAGTTCTTC.

This chain uses TRBV28 with TRBJ1-5; possibly TRBD1 for D (5 bases). V was trimmed by 6 bases and J by 9 bases, leaving 15 bases between them. CDR1 is MDHEN, CDR2 SYDVKM, per germline. The CDR3 runs to 13 residues. CDR3 sequence (DNA): TGTGCCAGCAGGATCAGGGTATTAGGGCCCCAGCATTTT. Translated, it gives CASRIRVLGPQHF.

The V and J genes are TRBV7-9 and TRBJ2-3; perhaps TRBD2 as D (6 bases). Per the germline V gene, CDR1 is SEHNR and CDR2 is FQNEAQ (reference sequence). The V end lost 0 bases, the J end lost 5 bases, and 9 bases lay between the germline ends. CDR3 length: 14 amino acids. This CDR3 is CASSLAWGVDTQYF. The CDR3 DNA sequence: TGTGCCAGCAGCTTAGCGTGGGGGGTAGATACGCAGTATTTT.

This chain uses TRBV12-3 or TRBV12-4 with TRBJ1-5; D may be TRBD1 (6 bases). With 3 bases removed from V and 5 bases from J, the gap between germline ends came to 8 bases. The CDR3 is 13 amino acids. CDR3 DNA sequence: TGTGCCAGCAGTTTTAAGGGGGATCAGCCCCAGCATTTT. This translates into CASSFKGDQPQHF.

This clone was seen a single time. This chain joins TRBV30 and TRBJ2-5, with D possibly TRBD1 on 6 matching bases. With 3 bases removed from V and 1 base from J, the gap between germline ends came to 15 bases. The CDR3 has 15 residues. The germline V gene encodes CDR1 GTSNPN and CDR2 SVGIG (reference sequence). The DNA for the CDR3 is TGTGCCTGGAGAAACTACAGGGAAATCCAAGAGACCCAGTACTTC. Protein: CAWRNYREIQETQYF.

On this clone itself: An end of the junction differs from the germline gene, which may be a read error. CDR3 amino acids: CASSDSVRGYIGYTF. CDR3 DNA sequence: TGTGCCAGCAGTGACTCGGTCAGGGGCTACATCGGCTACACCTTC. This sequence joins TRBV6-6 and TRBJ1-2; the D gene is possibly TRBD1 (6 bases). The CDR3 contains 15 residues. The V gene's germline CDR1 is MNHNY and CDR2 SVGAGI (reference sequence).

V is TRBV6-1 and J is TRBJ2-3; D uncertain. The CDR3 contains 11 residues. The V gene lost 2 bases and the J gene lost 6 bases, with 3 bases spanning the gap. Germline-derived CDR1 and CDR2 are MNHNS and SASEGT. CDR3 DNA sequence: TGTGCCAGCAGTGAATATGATACGCAGTATTTT. Its translation: CASSEYDTQYF.

The rearrangement links TRBV5-1 to TRBJ2-7; 9 bases align to TRBD2. CDR1 is SGHRS, CDR2 YFSETQ, per germline. V lost 3 bases, J lost 3 bases, and 7 bases stayed unmatched. CDR3 length: 15 amino acids. The CDR3: CASSSFSGGLYEQYF. The DNA for the CDR3 is TGCGCCAGCAGCTCGTTTAGCGGGGGCCTCTACGAGCAGTACTTC. Together with reference TRBV5-1 and TRBJ2-7, the CDR3 gives the full variable domain: KAGVTQTPRYLIKTRGQQVTLSCSPISGHRSVSWYQQTPGQGLQFLFEYFSETQRNKGNFPGRFSGRQFSNSRSEMNVSTLELGDSALYLCASSSFSGGLYEQYFGPGTRLTVT.

The chain combines TRBV5-1 with TRBJ1-2, with 10 nucleotides matching TRBD1. The junction had 6 bases not matched to a gene; V was cut back by 4 bases and J by 6 bases. This CDR3 has 14 residues. The V gene's germline CDR1 is SGHRS and CDR2 YFSETQ. The CDR3 region has the DNA TGCGCCAGCAGCAGGACAGGGGGATATGATGGCTACACCTTC. Protein sequence: CASSRTGGYDGYTF.

This chain uses TRBV7-2 with TRBJ1-1; D uncertain. With 5 bases removed from V and 1 base from J, the gap between germline ends came to 8 bases. The CDR3 extends over 13 amino acids. CDR1 and CDR2 (germline): SGHTA, FQGNSA. This chain's CDR3 is CASSRQRNTEAFF. CDR3 in DNA: TGTGCCAGCAGCCGACAAAGGAACACTGAAGCTTTCTTT. The full variable domain, rest sourced from reference TRBV7-2 and TRBJ1-1, is GAGVSQSPSNKVTEKGKDVELRCDPISGHTALYWYRQSLGQGLEFLIYFQGNSAPDKSGLPSDRFSAERTGGSVSTLTIQRTQQEDSAVYLCASSRQRNTEAFFGQGTRLTVV.

This clone was seen a single time. The rearrangement joins TRBV11-2 to TRBJ2-3, with 11 bases that match TRBD2. The CDR3 runs 16 residues. V trimming: 6 bases; J trimming: 4 bases; junction bases outside the gene matches: 9. Germline V gene lookup returns CDR1 SGHAT and CDR2 FQNNGV. The CDR3 DNA sequence: TGTGCCAGCAGGCGACCCGGGACTAGCGGTCCAGATACGCAGTATTTT. It codes for CASRRPGTSGPDTQYF.